This T cell receptor beta chain was identified in a study of T cells in Graves' hyperthyroidism and ophthalmopathy. About the research overall: Peripheral blood samples were taken at initial diagnosis, prior to any treatment.

What was amplified from RNA transcripts were TCR beta CDR3 regions. HTBI primers drove first-round RT-PCR of the TCR CDR3. TCRdb analysed the multiplex PCR reads with MiXCR anew, one entry per CDR3 protein. The sample has 600,000 or so distinct CDR3 sequences; 15% to 20% are singletons. Uncontrolled infection, other autoimmune disease, pregnancy or lactation led to exclusion. Germline-derived CDR1 and CDR2 are LGHDT and YNNKEL (reference sequence). V was pared by 0 bases and J by 9 bases, with 9 bases of the junction left unmatched. CDR3 size: 16 residues. The rearrangement joins TRBV3-1 to TRBJ2-5; 11 bases line up with TRBD2. This clonotype was obtained from a woman younger than 45 with Graves' hyperthyroidism. Sequenced: blood. This chain's CDR3 is CASSQDSGRAGESQYF. CDR3 bases: TGTGCCAGCAGCCAAGATAGCGGGAGGGCCGGGGAGTCCCAGTACTTC.